This T cell receptor (beta chain) was found in a study of immune cell composition in non-small cell lung cancer. About this clone itself: This sample also contains other DNA sequences that code for the same CDR3.

Profiled with immunoSEQ multiplex PCR; TCRdb holds only in-frame clones, not every one. The sample yields roughly 900 clones, 70% to 85% seen once. Normal lung was taken at the farthest possible site, at least 3 cm from tumour. CDR1 and CDR2 (germline): KGHSH, LQKENI. Germline trimming cut 5 bases from V and 4 bases from J; bases unmatched to any gene: 7. The CDR3 consists of 15 residues. The receptor was isolated from a human donor with non-small cell lung cancer. This chain uses TRBV18 with TRBJ2-7; 11 nucleotides align to TRBD1. Sequences were obtained from non-adjacent lung tissue. This chain's CDR3 is CASSGAGTGGYEQYF. CDR3 DNA sequence: TGTGCCAGCTCAGGAGCCGGGACAGGGGGTTACGAGCAGTACTTC.